This TCR beta chain emerged from a study of read filtering for tumor transcriptome and immune sequencing. Study-level background: Mean patient age was approximately 66 years, range roughly 40 to 85; approximately 18 male, 14 female. Transcriptome libraries were built from DNase-treated RNA.

Study findings and constraints: In IR-seq, single-read clonotypes were about 81.9% of clonotypes but around 3.2% of reads. Compared with RNA-seq, IR-seq gave much higher clonotype depth and reliability.

Germline CDR1 ENHRY, CDR2 SYGVKD. The CDR3 extends over 11 amino acids. V was trimmed by 8 bases and J by 0 bases, leaving 3 bases between them. This library used around 0.4 ug RNA and molecular barcoded adaptors spanning alpha/delta and beta/gamma chains. TCRdb reprocessed the reads with MiXCR, giving one entry per CDR3 protein. Seen here are tens of thousands of distinct CDR3 sequences, roughly 21% observed once, and the top ten hold over 9.5%. Concerning this clonotype: The antigen remains unidentified. A much bigger clone sits one base away, suggesting this may be a read error. No conserved phenylalanine or tryptophan is present at the end of the CDR3, so a read error is the likely explanation.

V usage is TRBV10-3 and J usage is TRBJ2-3, with D unresolved. This clonotype was obtained from a donor aged 40 or older with multiple myeloma. Sequenced material: a population of CD138-negative cells sorted from bone marrow. CDR3 sequence (DNA): TGTGCCATCGCTAGCACAGATACGCAGTATATT. This codes for CAIASTDTQYI.